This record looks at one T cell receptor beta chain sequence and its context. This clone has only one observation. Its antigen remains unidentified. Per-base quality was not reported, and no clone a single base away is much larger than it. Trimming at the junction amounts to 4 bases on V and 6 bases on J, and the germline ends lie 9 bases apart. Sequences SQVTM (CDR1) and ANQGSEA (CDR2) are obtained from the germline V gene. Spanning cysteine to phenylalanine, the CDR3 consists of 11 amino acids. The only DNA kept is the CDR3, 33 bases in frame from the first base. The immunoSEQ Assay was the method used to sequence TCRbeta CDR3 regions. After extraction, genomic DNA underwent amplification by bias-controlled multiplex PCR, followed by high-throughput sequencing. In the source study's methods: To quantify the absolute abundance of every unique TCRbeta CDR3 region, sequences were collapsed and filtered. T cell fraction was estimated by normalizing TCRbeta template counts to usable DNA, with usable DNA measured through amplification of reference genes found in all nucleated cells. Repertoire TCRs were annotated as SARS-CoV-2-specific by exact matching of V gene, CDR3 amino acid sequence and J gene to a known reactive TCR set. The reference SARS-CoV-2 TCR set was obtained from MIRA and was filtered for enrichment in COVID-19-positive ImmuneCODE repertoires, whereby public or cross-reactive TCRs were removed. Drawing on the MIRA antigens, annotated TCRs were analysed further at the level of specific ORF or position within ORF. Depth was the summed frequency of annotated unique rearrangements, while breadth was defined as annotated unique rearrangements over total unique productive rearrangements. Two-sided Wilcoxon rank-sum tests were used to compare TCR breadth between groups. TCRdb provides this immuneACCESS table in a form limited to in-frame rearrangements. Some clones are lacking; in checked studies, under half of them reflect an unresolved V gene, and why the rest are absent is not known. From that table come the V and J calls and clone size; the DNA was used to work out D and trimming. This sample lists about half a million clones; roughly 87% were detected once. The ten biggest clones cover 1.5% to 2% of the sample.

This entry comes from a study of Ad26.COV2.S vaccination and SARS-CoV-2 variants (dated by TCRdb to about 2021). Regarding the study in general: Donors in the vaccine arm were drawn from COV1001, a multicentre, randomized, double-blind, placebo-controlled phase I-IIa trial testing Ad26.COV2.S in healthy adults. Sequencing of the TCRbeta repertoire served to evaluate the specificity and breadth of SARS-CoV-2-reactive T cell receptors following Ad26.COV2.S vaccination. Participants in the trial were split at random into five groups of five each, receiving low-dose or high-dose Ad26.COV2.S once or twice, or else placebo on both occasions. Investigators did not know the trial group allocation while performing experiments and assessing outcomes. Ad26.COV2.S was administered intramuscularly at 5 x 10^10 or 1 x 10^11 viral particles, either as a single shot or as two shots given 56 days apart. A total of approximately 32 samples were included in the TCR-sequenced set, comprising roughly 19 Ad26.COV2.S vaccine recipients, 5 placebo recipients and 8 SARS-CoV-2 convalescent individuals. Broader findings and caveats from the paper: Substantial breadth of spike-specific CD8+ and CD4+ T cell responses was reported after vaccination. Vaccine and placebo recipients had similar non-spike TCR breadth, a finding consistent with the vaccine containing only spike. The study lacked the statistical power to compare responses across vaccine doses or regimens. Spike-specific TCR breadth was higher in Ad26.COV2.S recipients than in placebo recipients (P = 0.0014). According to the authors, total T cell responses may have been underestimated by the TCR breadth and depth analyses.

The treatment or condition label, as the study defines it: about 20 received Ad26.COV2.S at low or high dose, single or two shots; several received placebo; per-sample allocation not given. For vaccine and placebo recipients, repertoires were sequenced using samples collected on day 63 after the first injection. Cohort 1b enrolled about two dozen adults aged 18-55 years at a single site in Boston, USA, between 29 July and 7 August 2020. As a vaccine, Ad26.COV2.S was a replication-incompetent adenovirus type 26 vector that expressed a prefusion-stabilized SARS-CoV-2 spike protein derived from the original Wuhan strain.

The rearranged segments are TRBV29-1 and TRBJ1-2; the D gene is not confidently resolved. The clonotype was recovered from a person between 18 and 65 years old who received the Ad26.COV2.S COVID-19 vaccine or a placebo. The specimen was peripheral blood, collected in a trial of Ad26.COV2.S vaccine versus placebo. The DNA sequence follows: TGCAGCGTTGGAAGGGCGCATGGCTACACCTTC. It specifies CSVGRAHGYTF. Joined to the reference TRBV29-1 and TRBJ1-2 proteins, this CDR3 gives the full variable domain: SAVISQKPSRDICQRGTSLTIQCQVDSQVTMMFWYRQQPGQSLTLIATANQGSEATYESGFVIDKFPISRPNLTFSTLTVSNMSPEDSSIYLCSVGRAHGYTFGSGTRLTVV.